Listed below are T cell receptor beta chains from one sample, sequenced in a study of CD8 T cells in Susac syndrome. Using its own MiXCR run on the immunoSEQ multiplex PCR reads, TCRdb lists one record per CDR3 protein. The data show about 210,000 distinct CDR3 sequences, 93% seen once. The sample taken for sequencing was CD4+ T cells from PBMCs. The receptors were sampled from a human donor in good health. CDR3s include the opening cysteine and the closing phenylalanine or tryptophan. A D gene is named only where the DNA matches it firmly. Clone size is shown for a subset of rows, as once, few, many or a class of expanded clone.

d_gene | abundance | j_gene | v_gene | CDR3nt | CDR3aa
. | . | TRBJ1-1 | TRBV5-1 | TGCGCCAGCAGCCTGCTTGGGACGGGGGGGGAGGAAGCTTTCTTT | CASSLLGTGGEEAFF
TRBD1 | . | TRBJ1-5 | TRBV29-1 | TGCAGCGTCTCCCAAGGACAGGGCGATCAGCCCCAGCATTTT | CSVSQGQGDQPQHF
. | . | TRBJ2-7 | TRBV5-4 | TGTGCCAGCAGCTTAATCACGAGGGAAGGCGAGCAGTACTTC | CASSLITREGEQYF
TRBD2 | . | TRBJ2-7 | TRBV12-3/TRBV12-4 | TGTGCCAGCAGGTCTAGCGGGCTGGCAATAAACGAGCAGTACTTC | CASRSSGLAINEQYF
TRBD1 | . | TRBJ2-7 | TRBV27 | TGTGCCAGCAGTTCCCCCGGGACAGGGGGCTACGAGCAGTACTTC | CASSSPGTGGYEQYF
. | . | TRBJ1-1 | TRBV7-2 | TGTGCCAGCAGCTTAGGCGGGGGGATGAACACTGAAGCTTTCTTT | CASSLGGGMNTEAFF
. | . | TRBJ1-5 | TRBV25-1 | TGTGCCAGCACTGAGGGGCCGAATCAGCCCCAGCATTTT | CASTEGPNQPQHF
. | . | TRBJ1-5 | TRBV30 | TGTGCCTGGATGGGCAGGGGCGTGCGCCAGCCCCAGCATTTT | CAWMGRGVRQPQHF
. | . | TRBJ2-1 | TRBV19 | TGTGCCAGTAGCCCACAGGATAGCTCCTACAATGAGCAGTTCTTC | CASSPQDSSYNEQFF
. | . | TRBJ1-4 | TRBV28 | TGTGCCAGCACCTTTGACGGAACTAATGAAAAACTGTTTTTT | CASTFDGTNEKLFF
TRBD1 | . | TRBJ2-2 | TRBV7-8 | TGTGCCAGCAGCTTAGGGACAGGGGAGAACACCGGGGAGCTGTTTTTT | CASSLGTGENTGELFF
. | . | TRBJ2-2 | TRBV30 | TGTGCCGGACCCACAAAGAACACCGGGGAGCTGTTTTTT | CAGPTKNTGELFF
TRBD1 | . | TRBJ2-7 | TRBV29-1 | TGCAGCGCGCTACCACAGGGGGCCTACGAGCAGTACTTC | CSALPQGAYEQYF
. | few | TRBJ2-5 | TRBV6-5 | TGTGCCAGCAGCAGGGGAGCAGAGACCCAGTACTTC | CASSRGAETQYF
. | . | TRBJ1-5 | TRBV6-1 | TGTGCCAGCAGTGAACTAGGGTCTCCTAGCAATCAGCCCCAGCATTTT | CASSELGSPSNQPQHF
. | . | TRBJ2-7 | TRBV7-6 | TGTGCCAGCAGCCGCGGCCCCCAGGCCGAGCAGTACTTC | CASSRGPQAEQYF
. | . | TRBJ2-1 | TRBV18 | TGTGCCAGCTCACCAAAGGGATTAGGTGAGCAGTTCTTC | CASSPKGLGEQFF
. | . | TRBJ2-2 | TRBV14 | TGTGCCAGCAGCCAAGCTCTTGGCGGGGAGCTGTTTTTT | CASSQALGGELFF
. | . | TRBJ1-1 | TRBV30 | TGTGCCTGGAACCGGGCTTTGAACACTGAAGCTTTCTTT | CAWNRALNTEAFF
. | . | TRBJ2-1 | TRBV4-3 | TGCGCCAGCAGCCAAGTCGCAGCGAGCTCCTACAATGAGCAGTTCTTC | CASSQVAASSYNEQFF
. | . | TRBJ1-6 | TRBV4-3 | TGCGCCAGCAGCCAAGAGGGGTCTCTAGTCTCACCCCTCCACTTT | CASSQEGSLVSPLHF
TRBD1 | . | TRBJ2-1 | TRBV19 | TGTGCCAGTAGTATAGATCCGGGACAGGGAAACAATGAGCAGTTCTTC | CASSIDPGQGNNEQFF
. | . | TRBJ1-2 | TRBV6-6 | TGTGCCAGCAGTTTACAGGGTTCCTACACCTTC | CASSLQGSYTF
. | . | TRBJ2-3 | TRBV5-1 | TGCGCCAGCAGCTTGGAAGGAGTCCCAGATACGCAGTATTTT | CASSLEGVPDTQYF
. | . | TRBJ1-3 | TRBV30 | TGTGCCTCCAAAGGGGGGGGCTCTGGAAACACCATATATTTT | CASKGGGSGNTIYF
. | . | TRBJ1-2 | TRBV19 | TGTGCCAGTAGTATCCTGGACGGAATAAAGGGCTACACCTTC | CASSILDGIKGYTF
TRBD1 | . | TRBJ1-5 | TRBV12-3/TRBV12-4 | TGTGCCAGCAGTTTAAGACAGGGGATAGGTTTCGATCAGCCCCAGCATTTT | CASSLRQGIGFDQPQHF
. | . | TRBJ1-6 | TRBV7-2 | TGTGCCAGCAGCTTAGCCCAGAAATCCGTTAATTCACCCCTCCACTTT | CASSLAQKSVNSPLHF
. | . | TRBJ2-6 | TRBV28 | TGTGCCAGCAGTTTAGTTGTCGGGATCGGCTCTGGGGCCAACGTCCTGACTTTC | CASSLVVGIGSGANVLTF
. | . | TRBJ2-1 | TRBV7-2 | TGTGCCAGCAGCTTTCGGGGCAGTAATGAGCAGTTCTTC | CASSFRGSNEQFF
. | . | TRBJ1-6 | TRBV4-1 | TGCGCCAGCAGCCAAGATCCAGGATCACCCCTCCACTTT | CASSQDPGSPLHF
. | . | TRBJ1-2 | TRBV28 | TGTGCCAGCAGACCTGACCCCTATGGCTACACCTTC | CASRPDPYGYTF
. | . | TRBJ1-5 | TRBV19 | TGTGCCAGTAGTAGCCAGTTCAATCAGCCCCAGCATTTT | CASSSQFNQPQHF
. | . | TRBJ1-5 | TRBV24-1 | TGTGCCACCAGTGACCAGGATCAGCCCCAGCATTTT | CATSDQDQPQHF
. | . | TRBJ2-1 | TRBV7-8 | TGTGCCAGCAGCGCAAGGGGTGAGCAGTTCTTC | CASSARGEQFF
TRBD1 | . | TRBJ1-5 | TRBV2 | TGTGCCAGCAGTCCCTCAGGGGGTAAGGTTCAGCCCCAGCATTTT | CASSPSGGKVQPQHF
. | once | TRBJ1-1 | TRBV28 | TGTGCCAGCGCGACAAGATATGAAGCTTTCTTT | CASATRYEAFF
. | . | TRBJ2-3 | TRBV5-4 | TGTGCCAGCAGCGCCCCTCTTAGCACGCAGTATTTT | CASSAPLSTQYF
. | . | TRBJ1-2 | TRBV28 | TGTGCCAGCAGCTACAGGGCTCCCGGCTACACCTTC | CASSYRAPGYTF
TRBD1 | . | TRBJ2-5 | TRBV28 | TGTGCCAGCAGTCCGAACAGGGGGTTGCAAGAGACCCAGTACTTC | CASSPNRGLQETQYF
TRBD1 | . | TRBJ1-2 | TRBV20-1 | TGCAGTGCTAACCGGGACAGGGAAGGCTACACCTTC | CSANRDREGYTF
. | . | TRBJ2-3 | TRBV5-1 | TGCGCCAGCAGCTTGGAGGCCAAAAAGGCAGATACGCAGTATTTT | CASSLEAKKADTQYF
. | . | TRBJ1-1 | TRBV19 | TGTGCCAGTAGTCCCCCCCCAGGGGTGGGTAACACTGAAGCTTTCTTT | CASSPPPGVGNTEAFF
. | . | TRBJ1-6 | TRBV29-1 | TGCAGCGTCACACTCGGAGGGGATTCACCCCTCCACTTT | CSVTLGGDSPLHF
. | . | TRBJ2-5 | TRBV6-6 | TGTGCCAGCAGTTACCTCGGGACCCAAGAGACCCAGTACTTC | CASSYLGTQETQYF
. | . | TRBJ1-1 | TRBV29-1 | TGCAGCGCGGGCGGACAGATGAACACTGAAGCTTTCTTT | CSAGGQMNTEAFF
. | . | TRBJ2-5 | TRBV7-9 | TGTGCCAGCAGCCCCCGCCTAGCAGAGACCCAGTACTTC | CASSPRLAETQYF
. | . | TRBJ1-4 | TRBV12-3/TRBV12-4 | TGTGCCAGCAGTTTATCTGGGGTTGATGAAAAACTGTTTTTT | CASSLSGVDEKLFF
. | few | TRBJ2-7 | TRBV14 | TGTGCCAGCAGCCAGGTCGGGGGCTACTCCTACGAGCAGTACTTC | CASSQVGGYSYEQYF
. | . | TRBJ1-2 | TRBV24-1 | TGTGCCACCAGTGATTTGTCCCCGACAGGAGCGTCCTATGGCTACACCTTC | CATSDLSPTGASYGYTF
. | . | TRBJ1-2 | TRBV6-5 | TGTGCCAGCAGAGATCCGGGGGACTATGGCTACACCTTC | CASRDPGDYGYTF
TRBD2 | . | TRBJ2-2 | TRBV11-2 | TGTGCCAGCAGCTTCGCTAGCGGGGGGGGGCGCGTCACCGGGGAGCTGTTTTTT | CASSFASGGGRVTGELFF
TRBD2 | . | TRBJ2-1 | TRBV20-1 | TGCAGTGCTTCGACTCTAGCGGGGGGCTTCAATGAGCAGTTCTTC | CSASTLAGGFNEQFF
. | . | TRBJ1-5 | TRBV6-2/TRBV6-3 | TGTGCCAGCAGTTACTCATTTCCAGGGAGTCGGGTCTTCCAGCCCCAGCATTTT | CASSYSFPGSRVFQPQHF